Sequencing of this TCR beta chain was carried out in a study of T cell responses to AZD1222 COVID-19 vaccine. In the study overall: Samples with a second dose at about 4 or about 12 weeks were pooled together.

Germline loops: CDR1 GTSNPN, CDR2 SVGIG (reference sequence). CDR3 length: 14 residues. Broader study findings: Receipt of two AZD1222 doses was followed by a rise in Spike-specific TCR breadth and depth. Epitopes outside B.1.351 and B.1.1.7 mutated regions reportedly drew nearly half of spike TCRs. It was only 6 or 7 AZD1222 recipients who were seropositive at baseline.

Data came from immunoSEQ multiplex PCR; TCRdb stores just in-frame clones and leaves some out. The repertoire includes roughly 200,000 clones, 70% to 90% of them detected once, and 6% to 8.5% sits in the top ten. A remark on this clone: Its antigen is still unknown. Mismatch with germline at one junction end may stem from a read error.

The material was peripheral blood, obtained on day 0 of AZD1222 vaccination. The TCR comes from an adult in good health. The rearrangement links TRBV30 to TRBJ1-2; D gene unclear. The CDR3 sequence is CAGSPYLQHPGYTF. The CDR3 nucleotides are TGTGCCGGGAGTCCCTATCTTCAACATCCGGGCTACACCTTC.